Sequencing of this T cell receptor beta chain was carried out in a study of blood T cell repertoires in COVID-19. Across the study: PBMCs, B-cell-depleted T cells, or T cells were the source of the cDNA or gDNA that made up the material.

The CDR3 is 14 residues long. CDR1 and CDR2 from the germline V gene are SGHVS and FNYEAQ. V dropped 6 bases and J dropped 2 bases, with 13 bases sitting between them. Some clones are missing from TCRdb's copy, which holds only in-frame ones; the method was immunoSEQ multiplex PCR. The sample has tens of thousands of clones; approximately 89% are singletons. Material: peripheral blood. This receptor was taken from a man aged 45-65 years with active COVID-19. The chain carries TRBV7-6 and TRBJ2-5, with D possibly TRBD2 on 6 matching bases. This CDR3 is CASSPGLDQETQYF. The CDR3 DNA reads TGTGCCAGCAGTCCGGGACTCGATCAAGAGACCCAGTACTTC.